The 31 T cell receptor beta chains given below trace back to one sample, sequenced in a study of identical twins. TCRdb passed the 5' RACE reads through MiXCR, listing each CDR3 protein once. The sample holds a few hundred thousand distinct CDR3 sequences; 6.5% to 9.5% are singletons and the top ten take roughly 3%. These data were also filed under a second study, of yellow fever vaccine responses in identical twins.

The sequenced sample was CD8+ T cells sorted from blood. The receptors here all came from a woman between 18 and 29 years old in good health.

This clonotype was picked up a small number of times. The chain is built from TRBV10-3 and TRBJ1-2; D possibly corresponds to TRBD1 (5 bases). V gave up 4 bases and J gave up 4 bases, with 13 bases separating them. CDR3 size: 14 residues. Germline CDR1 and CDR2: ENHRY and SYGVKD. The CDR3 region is CAISVQLGGYGYTF. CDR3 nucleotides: TGTGCCATCAGTGTCCAACTGGGGGGCTATGGCTACACCTTC.

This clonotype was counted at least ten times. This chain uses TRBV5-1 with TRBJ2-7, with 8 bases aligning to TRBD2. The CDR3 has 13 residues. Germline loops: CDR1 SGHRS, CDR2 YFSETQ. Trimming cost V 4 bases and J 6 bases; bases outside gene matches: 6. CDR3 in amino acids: CASSPGTSGEQYF. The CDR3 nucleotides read TGCGCCAGCAGCCCGGGGACTAGTGGCGAGCAGTACTTC. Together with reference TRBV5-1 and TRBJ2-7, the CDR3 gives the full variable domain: KAGVTQTPRYLIKTRGQQVTLSCSPISGHRSVSWYQQTPGQGLQFLFEYFSETQRNKGNFPGRFSGRQFSNSRSEMNVSTLELGDSALYLCASSPGTSGEQYFGPGTRLTVT.

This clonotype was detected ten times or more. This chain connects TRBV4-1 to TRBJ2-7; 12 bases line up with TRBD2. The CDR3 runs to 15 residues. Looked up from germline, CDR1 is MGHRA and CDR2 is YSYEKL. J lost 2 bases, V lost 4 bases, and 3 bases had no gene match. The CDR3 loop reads CASSPLAGGPYEQYF. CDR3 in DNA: TGCGCCAGCAGCCCTCTAGCGGGAGGGCCCTACGAGCAGTACTTC.

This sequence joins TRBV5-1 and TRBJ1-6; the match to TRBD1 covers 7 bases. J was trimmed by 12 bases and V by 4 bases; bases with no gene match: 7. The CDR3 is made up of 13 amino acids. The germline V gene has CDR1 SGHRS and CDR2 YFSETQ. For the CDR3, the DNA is TGCGCCAGCAGCCCGGGGACAGCGAAACCCCTCCACTTT. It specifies CASSPGTAKPLHF.

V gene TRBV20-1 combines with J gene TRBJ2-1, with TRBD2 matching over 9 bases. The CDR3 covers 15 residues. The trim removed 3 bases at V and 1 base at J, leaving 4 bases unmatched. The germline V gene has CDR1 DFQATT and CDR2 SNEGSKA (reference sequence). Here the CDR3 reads CSASDAGGSYNEQFF. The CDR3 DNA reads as TGCAGTGCTAGTGATGCGGGGGGGTCCTACAATGAGCAGTTCTTC.

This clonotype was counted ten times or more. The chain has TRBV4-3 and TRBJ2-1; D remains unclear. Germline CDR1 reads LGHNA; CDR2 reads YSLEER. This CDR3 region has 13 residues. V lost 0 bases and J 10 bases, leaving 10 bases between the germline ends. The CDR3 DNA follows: TGCGCCAGCAGCCAAGACCACCCTGGGGAGCAGTTCTTC. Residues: CASSQDHPGEQFF.

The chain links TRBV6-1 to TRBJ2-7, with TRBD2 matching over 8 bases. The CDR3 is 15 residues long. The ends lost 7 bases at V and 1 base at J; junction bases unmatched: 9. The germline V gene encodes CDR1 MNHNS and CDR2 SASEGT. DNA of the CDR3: TGTGCCAGCAATCTATATAGCGGGACGTCCTACGAGCAGTACTTC. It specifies CASNLYSGTSYEQYF.

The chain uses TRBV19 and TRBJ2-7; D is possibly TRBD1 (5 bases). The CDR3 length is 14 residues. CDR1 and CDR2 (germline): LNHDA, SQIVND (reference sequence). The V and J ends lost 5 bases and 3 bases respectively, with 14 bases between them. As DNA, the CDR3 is TGTGCCAGTAGTTGGGCAGGGTCCGACTACGAGCAGTACTTC. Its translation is CASSWAGSDYEQYF.

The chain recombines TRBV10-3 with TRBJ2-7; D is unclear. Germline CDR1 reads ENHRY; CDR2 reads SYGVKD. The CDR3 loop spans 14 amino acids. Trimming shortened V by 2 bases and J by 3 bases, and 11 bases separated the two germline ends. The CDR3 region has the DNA TGTGCCATCAGTGAGATGGAGTTGGGCTACGAGCAGTACTTC. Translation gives CAISEMELGYEQYF.

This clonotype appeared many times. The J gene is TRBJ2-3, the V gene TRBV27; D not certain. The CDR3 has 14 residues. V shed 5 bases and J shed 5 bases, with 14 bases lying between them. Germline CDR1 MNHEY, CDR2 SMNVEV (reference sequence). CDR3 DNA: TGTGCCAGCAGTCCGAACGAAATCGGAGATACGCAGTATTTT. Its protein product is CASSPNEIGDTQYF.

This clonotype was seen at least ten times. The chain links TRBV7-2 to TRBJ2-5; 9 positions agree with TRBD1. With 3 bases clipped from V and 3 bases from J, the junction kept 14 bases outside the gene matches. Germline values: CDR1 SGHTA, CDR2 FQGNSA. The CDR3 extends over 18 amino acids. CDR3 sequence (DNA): TGTGCCAGCAGCTTGGCGGGACAGGGTGTTATAGGCGAAGAGACCCAGTACTTC. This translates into CASSLAGQGVIGEETQYF.

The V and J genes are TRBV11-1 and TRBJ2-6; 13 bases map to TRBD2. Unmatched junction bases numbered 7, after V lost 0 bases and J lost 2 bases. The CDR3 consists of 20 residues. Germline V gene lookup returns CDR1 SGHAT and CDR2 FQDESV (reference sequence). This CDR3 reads CASSLARWTSGSPGANVLTF. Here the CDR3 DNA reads TGTGCCAGCAGCTTAGCGCGATGGACTAGCGGGAGCCCTGGGGCCAACGTCCTGACTTTC.

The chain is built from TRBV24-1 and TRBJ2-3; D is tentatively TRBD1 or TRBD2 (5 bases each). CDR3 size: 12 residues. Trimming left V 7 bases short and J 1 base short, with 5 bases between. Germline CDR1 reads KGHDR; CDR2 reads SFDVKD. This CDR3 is CATRGGTDTQYF. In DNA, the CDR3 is TGTGCCACCAGGGGGGGCACAGATACGCAGTATTTT.

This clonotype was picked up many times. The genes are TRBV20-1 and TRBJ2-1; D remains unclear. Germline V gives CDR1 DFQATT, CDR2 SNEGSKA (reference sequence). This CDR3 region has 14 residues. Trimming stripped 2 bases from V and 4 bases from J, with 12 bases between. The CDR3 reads CSARLPQLYNEQFF. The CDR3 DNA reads TGCAGTGCTAGACTACCCCAACTTTACAATGAGCAGTTCTTC.

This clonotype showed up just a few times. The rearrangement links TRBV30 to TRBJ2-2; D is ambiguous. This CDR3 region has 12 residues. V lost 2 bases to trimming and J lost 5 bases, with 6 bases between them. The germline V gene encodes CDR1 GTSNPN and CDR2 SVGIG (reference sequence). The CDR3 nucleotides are TGTGCCTGGAGTAGGGAAACCGGGGAGCTGTTTTTT. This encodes CAWSRETGELFF.

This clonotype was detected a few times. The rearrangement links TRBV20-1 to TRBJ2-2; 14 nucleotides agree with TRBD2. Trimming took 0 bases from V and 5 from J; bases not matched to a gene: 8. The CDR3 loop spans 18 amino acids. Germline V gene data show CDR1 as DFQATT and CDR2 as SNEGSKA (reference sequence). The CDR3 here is CSARDHWGLAGVTGELFF. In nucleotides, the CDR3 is TGCAGTGCTAGAGATCATTGGGGACTAGCGGGAGTGACCGGGGAGCTGTTTTTT.

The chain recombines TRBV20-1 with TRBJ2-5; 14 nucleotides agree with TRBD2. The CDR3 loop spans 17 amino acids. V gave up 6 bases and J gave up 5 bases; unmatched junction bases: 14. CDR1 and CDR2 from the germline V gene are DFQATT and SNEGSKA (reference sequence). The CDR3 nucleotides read TGCAGTGCGCCCCCGGGACTAGCGGGGGCCCTAGAGGAGACCCAGTACTTC. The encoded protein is CSAPPGLAGALEETQYF.

CDR3 in amino acids: CASSLNRDRASYEQYF. As DNA, the CDR3 is TGTGCCAGCAGTTTAAACCGGGACAGAGCCTCCTACGAGCAGTACTTC. The gene calls are TRBV28 and TRBJ2-7, with 7 bases fitting TRBD1. Germline V gene sequence: CDR1 MDHEN, CDR2 SYDVKM. V was pared by 2 bases and J by 0 bases, with 7 bases of the junction left unmatched. The CDR3 runs to 16 residues.

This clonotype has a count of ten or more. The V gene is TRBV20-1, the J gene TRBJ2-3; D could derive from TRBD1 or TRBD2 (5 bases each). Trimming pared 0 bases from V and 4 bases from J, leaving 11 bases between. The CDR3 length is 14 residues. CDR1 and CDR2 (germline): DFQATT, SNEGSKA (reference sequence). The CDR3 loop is CSARETGLSDTQYF. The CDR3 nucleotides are TGCAGTGCTAGAGAGACGGGGCTCTCAGATACGCAGTATTTT.

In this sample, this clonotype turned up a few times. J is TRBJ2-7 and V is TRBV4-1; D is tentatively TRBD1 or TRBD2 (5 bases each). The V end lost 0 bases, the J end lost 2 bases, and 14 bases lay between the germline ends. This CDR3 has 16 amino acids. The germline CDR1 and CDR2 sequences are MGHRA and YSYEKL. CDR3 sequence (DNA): TGCGCCAGCAGCCAAGATAGCCGGGACGGGACCTACGAGCAGTACTTC. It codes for CASSQDSRDGTYEQYF.

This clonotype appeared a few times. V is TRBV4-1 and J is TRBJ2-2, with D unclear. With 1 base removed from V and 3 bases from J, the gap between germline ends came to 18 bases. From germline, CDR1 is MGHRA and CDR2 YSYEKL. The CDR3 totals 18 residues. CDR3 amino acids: CASSQALLLSADTGELFF. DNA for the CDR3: TGCGCCAGCAGCCAAGCACTACTCTTGAGCGCGGACACCGGGGAGCTGTTTTTT.

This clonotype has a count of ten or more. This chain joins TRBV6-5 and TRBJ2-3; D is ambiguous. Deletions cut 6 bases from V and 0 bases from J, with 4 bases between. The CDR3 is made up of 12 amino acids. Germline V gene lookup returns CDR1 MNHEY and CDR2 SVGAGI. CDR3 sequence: CASRDSTDTQYF. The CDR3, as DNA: TGTGCCAGCAGGGACAGCACAGATACGCAGTATTTT.

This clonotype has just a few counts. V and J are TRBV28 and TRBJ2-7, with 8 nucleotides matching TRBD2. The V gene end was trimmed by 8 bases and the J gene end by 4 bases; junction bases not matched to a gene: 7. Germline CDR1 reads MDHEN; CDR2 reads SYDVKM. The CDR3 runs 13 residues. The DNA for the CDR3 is TGTGCCAGCCAACTAGCGGAAGATTACGAGCAGTACTTC. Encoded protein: CASQLAEDYEQYF.

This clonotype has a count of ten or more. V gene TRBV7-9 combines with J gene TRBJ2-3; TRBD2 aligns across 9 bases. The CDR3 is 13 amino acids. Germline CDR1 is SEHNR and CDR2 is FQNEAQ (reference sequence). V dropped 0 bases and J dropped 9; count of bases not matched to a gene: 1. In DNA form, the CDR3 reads TGTGCCAGCAGCTTAGCGGGACTAGCAACGCAGTATTTT. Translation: CASSLAGLATQYF. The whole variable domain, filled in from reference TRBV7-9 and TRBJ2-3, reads DTGVSQNPRHKITKRGQNVTFRCDPISEHNRLYWYRQTLGQGPEFLTYFQNEAQLEKSRLLSDRFSAERPKGSFSTLEIQRTEQGDSAMYLCASSLAGLATQYFGPGTRLTVL.

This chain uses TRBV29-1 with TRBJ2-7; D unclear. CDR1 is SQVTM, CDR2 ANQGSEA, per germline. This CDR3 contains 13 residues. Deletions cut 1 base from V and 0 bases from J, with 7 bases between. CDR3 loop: CSVEVPGSYEQYF. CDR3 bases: TGCAGCGTTGAAGTTCCTGGCTCCTACGAGCAGTACTTC.

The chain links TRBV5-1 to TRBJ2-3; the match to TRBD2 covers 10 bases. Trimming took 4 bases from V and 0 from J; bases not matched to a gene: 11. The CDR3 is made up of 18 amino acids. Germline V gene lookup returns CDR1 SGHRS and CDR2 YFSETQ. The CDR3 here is CASSTELAGPSSTDTQYF. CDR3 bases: TGCGCCAGCAGCACTGAACTAGCGGGACCGTCTAGCACAGATACGCAGTATTTT.

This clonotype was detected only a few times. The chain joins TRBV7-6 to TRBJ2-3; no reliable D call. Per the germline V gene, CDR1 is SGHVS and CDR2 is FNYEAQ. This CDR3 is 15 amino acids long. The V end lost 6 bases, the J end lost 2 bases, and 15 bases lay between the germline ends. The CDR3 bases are TGTGCCAGCAGAGATCCAACCAACTCCACAGATACGCAGTATTTT. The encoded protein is CASRDPTNSTDTQYF.

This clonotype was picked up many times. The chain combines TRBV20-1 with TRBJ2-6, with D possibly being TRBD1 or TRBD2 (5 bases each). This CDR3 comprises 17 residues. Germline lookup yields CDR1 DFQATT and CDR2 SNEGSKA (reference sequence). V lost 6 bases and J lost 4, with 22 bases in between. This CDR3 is CSAEGQSAFRGANVLTF. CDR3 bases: TGCAGTGCCGAGGGGCAGAGTGCTTTTAGAGGGGCCAACGTCCTGACTTTC.

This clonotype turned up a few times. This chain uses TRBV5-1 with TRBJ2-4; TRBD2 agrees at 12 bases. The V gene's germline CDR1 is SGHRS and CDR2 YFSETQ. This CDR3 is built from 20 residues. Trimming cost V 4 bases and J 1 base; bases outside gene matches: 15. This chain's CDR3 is CASSPERSGLAGRAKNIQYF. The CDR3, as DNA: TGCGCCAGCAGCCCCGAGAGGTCAGGACTAGCGGGAAGGGCCAAAAACATTCAGTACTTC.

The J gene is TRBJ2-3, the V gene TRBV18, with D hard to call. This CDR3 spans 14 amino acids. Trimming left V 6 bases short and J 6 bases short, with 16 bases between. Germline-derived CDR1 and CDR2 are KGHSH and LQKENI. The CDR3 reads CASSPPPKEDTQYF. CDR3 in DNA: TGTGCCAGCTCCCCGCCCCCCAAGGAGGATACGCAGTATTTT.

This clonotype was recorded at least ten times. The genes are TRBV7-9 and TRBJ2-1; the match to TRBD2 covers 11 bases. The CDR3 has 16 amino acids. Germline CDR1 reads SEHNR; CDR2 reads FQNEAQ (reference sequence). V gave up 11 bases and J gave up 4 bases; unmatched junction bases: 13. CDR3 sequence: CAGTKVAGGPYNEQFF. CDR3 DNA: TGTGCCGGTACTAAGGTAGCGGGGGGGCCGTACAATGAGCAGTTCTTC.